This T cell receptor beta chain was profiled in a study of T-cell memory formation after mild COVID-19. General observations from the study: Confirmation of SARS-CoV-2 specificity was lacking for second-wave clones peaking day 37. Researchers found some responding clones in pre-infection memory, a sign that cross-reactive memory joined. From day 15 to 85, contracting clones were balanced between CD4 and CD8, whereas later expanders leaned toward CD4+. Most CD4+ clones that shrank were in CM and EM, while CD8+ ones turned up in EMRA.

Concerning this clonotype: The target antigen is unknown.

TCRdb used MiXCR to reprocess the 5' RACE reads, holding one entry per CDR3 protein. The sample has some 450,000 distinct CDR3 sequences; roughly 18% are singletons. CDR1 LGHNA and CDR2 YSLEER come from the germline V gene. The CDR3 extends over 15 amino acids. V shed 0 bases and J shed 4 bases, with 11 bases lying between them. The chain carries TRBV4-3 and TRBJ2-3; D call uncertain. The sequencing input was PBMCs or a T cell subset sorted from them (not recorded which). This TCR was recovered from a man younger than 35 who had mild COVID-19 (a few samples of this study predate the infection). Cell type and time point are not known. This CDR3 is CASSQDPSRADTQYF. CDR3 sequence (DNA): TGCGCCAGCAGCCAAGATCCCTCTAGAGCAGATACGCAGTATTTT.